This T cell receptor (beta chain) was observed in a study of monozygotic twins with inflammatory bowel disease. After re-calling the 5' RACE reads, TCRdb lists one entry per CDR3 protein, DNA absent. The sample spans some 450,000 distinct CDR3 sequences; the ten largest clones claim 2.4%. Total RNA isolation used whole blood (no T cell sorting was performed). Sample: blood. The TCR sequence derives from a human donor with ulcerative colitis or Crohn's disease, or a healthy co-twin of an affected twin (not recorded which).

The CDR3 reads CASSGLPPIREQYF. This sequence joins TRBV7-3 and TRBJ2-7; as DNA is missing, the TRBD1 call by TCRdb cannot be tested. From germline, CDR1 is SGHTA and CDR2 FQGTGA. The CDR3 extends over 14 amino acids.